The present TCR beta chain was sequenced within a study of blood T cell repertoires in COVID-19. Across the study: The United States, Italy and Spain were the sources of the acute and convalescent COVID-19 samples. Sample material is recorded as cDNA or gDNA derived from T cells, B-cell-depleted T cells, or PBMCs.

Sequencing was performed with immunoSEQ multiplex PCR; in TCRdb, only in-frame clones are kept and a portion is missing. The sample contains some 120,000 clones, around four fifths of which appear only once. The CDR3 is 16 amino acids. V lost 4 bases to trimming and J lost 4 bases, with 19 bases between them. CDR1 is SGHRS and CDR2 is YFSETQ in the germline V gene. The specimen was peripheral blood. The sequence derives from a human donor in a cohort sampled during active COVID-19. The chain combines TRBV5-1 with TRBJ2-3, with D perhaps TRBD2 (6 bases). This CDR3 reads CASSPPRDGSADTQYF. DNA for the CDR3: TGCGCCAGCAGCCCCCCTAGGGACGGGAGTGCAGATACGCAGTATTTT.